This T cell receptor beta chain stems from a study of control samples from healthy donors and cancer patients. This CDR3 region has 14 residues. Germline loops: CDR1 MNHEY, CDR2 SVGAGI. The trim removed 5 bases at V and 3 bases at J, leaving 6 bases unmatched. The protocol was immunoSEQ multiplex PCR, while the TCRdb copy is restricted to in-frame clones and leaves out a portion. The sample has about 130,000 clones; over 75% are singletons. J is TRBJ2-7 and V is TRBV6-5; 8 nucleotides agree with TRBD1. The TCR originated in a man between 18 and 35 years old in good health. The sequenced sample was blood. CDR3 coding DNA: TGTGCCAGCAGTCCGGACAGGGTGGGCTACGAGCAGTACTTC. Its translation: CASSPDRVGYEQYF.